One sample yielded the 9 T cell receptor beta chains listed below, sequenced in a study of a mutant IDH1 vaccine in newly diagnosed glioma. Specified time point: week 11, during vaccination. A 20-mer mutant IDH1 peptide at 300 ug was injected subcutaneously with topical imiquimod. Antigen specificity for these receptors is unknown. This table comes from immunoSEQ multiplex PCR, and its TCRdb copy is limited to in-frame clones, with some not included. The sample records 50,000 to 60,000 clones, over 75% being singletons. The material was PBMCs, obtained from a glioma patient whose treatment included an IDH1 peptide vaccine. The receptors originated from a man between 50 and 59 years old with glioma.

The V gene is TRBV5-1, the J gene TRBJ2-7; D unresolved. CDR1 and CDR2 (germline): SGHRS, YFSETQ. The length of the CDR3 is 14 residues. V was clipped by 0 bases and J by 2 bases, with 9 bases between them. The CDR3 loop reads CASSLGWVAYEQYF. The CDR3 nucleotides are TGCGCCAGCAGCTTGGGCTGGGTGGCCTACGAGCAGTACTTC.

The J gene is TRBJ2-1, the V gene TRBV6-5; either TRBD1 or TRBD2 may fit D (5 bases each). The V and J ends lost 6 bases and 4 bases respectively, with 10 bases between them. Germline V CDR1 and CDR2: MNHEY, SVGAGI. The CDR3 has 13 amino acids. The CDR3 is CASRRGDYNEQFF. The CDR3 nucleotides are TGTGCCAGCAGACGGGGCGATTACAATGAGCAGTTCTTC.

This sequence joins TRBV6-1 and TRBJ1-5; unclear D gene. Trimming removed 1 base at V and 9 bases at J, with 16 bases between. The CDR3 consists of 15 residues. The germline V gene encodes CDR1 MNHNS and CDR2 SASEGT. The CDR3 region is CASSEGMLVGRPQHF. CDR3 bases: TGTGCCAGCAGTGAAGGGATGTTAGTGGGTCGGCCCCAGCATTTT.

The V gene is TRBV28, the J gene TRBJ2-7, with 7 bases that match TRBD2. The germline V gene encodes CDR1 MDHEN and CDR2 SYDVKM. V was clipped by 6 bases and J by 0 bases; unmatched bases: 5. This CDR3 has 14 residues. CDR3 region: CASSLLANSYEQYF. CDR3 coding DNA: TGTGCCAGCAGCTTACTAGCGAACTCCTACGAGCAGTACTTC.

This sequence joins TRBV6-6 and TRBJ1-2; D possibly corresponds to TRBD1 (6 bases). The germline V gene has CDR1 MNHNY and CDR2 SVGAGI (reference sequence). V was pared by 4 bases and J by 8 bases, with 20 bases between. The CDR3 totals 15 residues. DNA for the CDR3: TGTGCCAGCAGTTCGAGGACAGCCCTGGTATGGGGCTACACCTTC. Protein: CASSSRTALVWGYTF.

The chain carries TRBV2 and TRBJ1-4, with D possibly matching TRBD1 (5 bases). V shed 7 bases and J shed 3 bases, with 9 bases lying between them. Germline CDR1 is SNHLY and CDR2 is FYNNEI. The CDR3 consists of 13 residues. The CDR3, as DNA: TGTGCCAGCATGACGGGACCTAATGAAAAACTGTTTTTT. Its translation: CASMTGPNEKLFF.

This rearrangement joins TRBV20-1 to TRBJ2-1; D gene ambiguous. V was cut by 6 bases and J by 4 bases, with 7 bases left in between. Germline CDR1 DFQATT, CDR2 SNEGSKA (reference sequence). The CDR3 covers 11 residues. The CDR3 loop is CSAVIYNEQFF. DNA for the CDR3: TGCAGTGCCGTGATTTACAATGAGCAGTTCTTC.

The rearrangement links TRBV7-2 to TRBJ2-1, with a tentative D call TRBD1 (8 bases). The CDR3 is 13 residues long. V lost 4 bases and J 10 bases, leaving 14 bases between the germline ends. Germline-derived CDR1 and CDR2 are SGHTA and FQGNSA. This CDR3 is CASSSNRGGEQFF. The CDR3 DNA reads TGTGCCAGCAGCTCCAACAGGGGGGGAGAGCAGTTCTTC.

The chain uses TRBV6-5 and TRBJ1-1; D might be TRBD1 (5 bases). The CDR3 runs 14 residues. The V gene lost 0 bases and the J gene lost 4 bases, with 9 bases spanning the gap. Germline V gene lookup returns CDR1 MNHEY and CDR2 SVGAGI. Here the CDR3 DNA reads TGTGCCAGCAGTTACTCAGTGGGGGGCACTGAAGCTTTCTTT. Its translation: CASSYSVGGTEAFF.